This TCR beta chain was sequenced for a study of CXCR3-negative and CXCR3-positive naive CD8 T cells. Overall study context: Each library held about 1.5 +/- 0.3 million TRB reads, around 150 million in total. Findings of the study overall: The study inferred TCR strength from TRB CDR3 properties and found comparable surface CD5 between naive subsets. Hydrophobicity was higher for TRB CDR3s found in CXCR3-positive naive cells than in CXCR3-negative naive cells.

The CDR3 runs to 12 residues. Comments on this clonotype: Its antigen is unknown.

Libraries were UMI-labeled 5' RACE TRB cDNA. TCRdb derives one entry per CDR3 protein from the 5' RACE reads, leaving out DNA. The clone table shows some 68,000 distinct CDR3 sequences, with the ten largest holding around 5%. Using triplicate sorts, 250,000 to 350,000 cells were collected each time from every CD8+ T cell subset. The sequenced sample was naive CXCR3+ CD8+ T cells from blood. Subset meaning: CD45RO-CCR7+CD27+CD95- naive CD8+ T cells expressing CXCR3 (TNR3+). The V gene is TRBV12-3 or TRBV12-4, the J gene TRBJ1-5. This clonotype was sampled from a human donor in good health. Some clones in this sample may be carry-over from other donors' samples. CDR3 protein: CASSLVETPQHF.